A selection of T cell receptor beta chains follows, all from one sample in a study of blood T cell repertoires in COVID-19. TCRdb's table, derived via immunoSEQ multiplex PCR, lists solely in-frame clones and lacks some. The table records around 130,000 clones, approximately 71% of them present only once. The sample consisted of peripheral blood. The origin of the receptors is a human donor in a cohort sampled during active COVID-19. Each CDR3 is given with its conserved first and last residue. Each record gives: J gene, V gene, clone size, D gene, CDR3 protein, CDR3 DNA. The D gene is left open where the match is weak. Not all rows give a size; the values are once, few, many and, for expanded clones, a class.

TRBJ2-7	TRBV10-1	NA	TRBD1	CASSESEDRVKGYEQYF	TGCGCCAGCAGTGAGTCCGAGGACAGGGTGAAGGGGTACGAGCAGTACTTC
TRBJ1-1	TRBV6-6	NA	TRBD1	CASSPGQGLVNTEAFF	TGTGCCAGCAGCCCGGGACAGGGGCTTGTGAACACTGAAGCTTTCTTT
TRBJ1-1	TRBV4-1	NA	NA	CASSQEGGRMNTEAFF	TGCGCCAGCAGCCAAGAGGGGGGGCGGATGAACACTGAAGCTTTCTTT
TRBJ2-5	TRBV6-5	NA	NA	CASSYTGTQYF	TGTGCCAGCAGTTATACTGGGACCCAGTACTTC
TRBJ1-5	TRBV5-3	NA	NA	CARSLEVQEGSNQPQHF	TGTGCCAGAAGCTTGGAAGTGCAGGAAGGAAGCAATCAGCCCCAGCATTTT
TRBJ2-7	TRBV6-5	NA	TRBD1	CATDRDRVKYEQYF	TGTGCCACCGACAGGGACAGGGTGAAGTACGAGCAGTACTTC
TRBJ2-7	TRBV6-5	NA	TRBD2	CASSYSSGAGYEQYF	TGTGCCAGCAGTTACTCGAGCGGGGCGGGTTACGAGCAGTACTTC
TRBJ2-1	TRBV30	NA	NA	CAWSVSRTTFNEQFF	TGTGCCTGGAGTGTTTCAAGGACAACCTTCAATGAGCAGTTCTTC
TRBJ2-7	TRBV23-1	once	NA	CASSPTSSFLDDWVEF	TGCGCCAGCAGCCCCACCTCTAGTTTTCTCGACGATTGGGTGGAATTC
TRBJ2-7	TRBV28	once	NA	CASSLPGLDYEQYF	TGTGCCAGCAGTTTACCGGGACTTGACTACGAGCAGTACTTC
TRBJ1-6	TRBV7-9	NA	TRBD1	CASSLALGTGRNSPLHF	TGTGCCAGCAGCTTAGCGTTAGGGACAGGGCGGAATTCACCCCTCCACTTT
TRBJ1-4	TRBV18	NA	TRBD1	CASSPRGTGNEKLFF	TGTGCCAGCTCACCACGAGGGACAGGGAATGAAAAACTGTTTTTT
TRBJ2-6	TRBV2	NA	TRBD1	CASISGQGNTGANVLTF	TGTGCCAGCATATCGGGACAGGGTAATACTGGGGCCAACGTCCTGACTTTC
TRBJ1-5	TRBV4-1	NA	NA	CASSQGELNQPQHF	TGCGCCAGCAGCCAAGGAGAACTCAATCAGCCCCAGCATTTT
TRBJ1-4	TRBV9	once	TRBD1	CASSVAGTDNEKLFF	TGTGCCAGCAGCGTGGCTGGGACAGATAATGAAAAACTGTTTTTT
TRBJ1-2	TRBV27	NA	NA	CASSPRSGGIGGYTF	TGTGCCAGCAGTCCGCGGAGCGGGGGAATAGGTGGCTACACCTTC
TRBJ2-7	TRBV27	once	TRBD2	CASSLGLAETYEQYF	TGTGCCAGCAGTCTCGGACTAGCGGAGACCTACGAGCAGTACTTC
TRBJ2-1	TRBV19	NA	TRBD2	CASSPPGSGGAGEQFF	TGTGCCAGTAGTCCCCCGGGTAGCGGGGGGGCTGGGGAGCAGTTCTTC
TRBJ2-7	TRBV7-8	NA	TRBD1	CASSPFRYGTGLSYEQYF	TGTGCCAGCAGCCCTTTTAGGTATGGGACAGGCCTCTCCTACGAGCAGTACTTC
TRBJ2-1	TRBV28	NA	TRBD2	CASSLPSGSSSEQFF	TGTGCCAGCAGTTTACCTAGCGGGAGTTCATCCGAGCAGTTCTTC
TRBJ1-5	TRBV10-3	NA	NA	CATCGAYSNQPQHF	TGTGCCACCTGCGGAGCCTATAGCAATCAGCCCCAGCATTTT
TRBJ2-7	TRBV28	NA	NA	CASSYTRDSYEQYF	TGTGCCAGCAGTTACACTAGGGACTCCTACGAGCAGTACTTC
TRBJ2-1	TRBV29-1	NA	TRBD2	CSVEDPGLAGVNNEQFF	TGCAGCGTTGAAGACCCGGGACTAGCGGGGGTGAACAATGAGCAGTTCTTC
TRBJ2-7	TRBV30	NA	NA	CAWKGDSYEQYF	TGTGCCTGGAAGGGGGACTCCTACGAGCAGTACTTC
TRBJ2-7	TRBV11-1	NA	NA	CASSLAAASSYEQYF	TGTGCCAGCAGCTTAGCGGCGGCTAGCTCCTACGAGCAGTACTTC
TRBJ1-2	TRBV7-9	NA	TRBD1	CASSLRQGGYTF	TGTGCCAGCAGCCTACGACAGGGGGGCTACACCTTC
TRBJ2-2	TRBV19	NA	TRBD1	CASSIRQGWTGELFF	TGTGCCAGTAGTATCCGACAGGGGTGGACCGGGGAGCTGTTTTTT
TRBJ2-7	TRBV12-5	NA	TRBD1	CASGSGQGAYEQYF	TGTGCTAGTGGGTCGGGACAGGGGGCGTACGAGCAGTACTTC
TRBJ1-1	TRBV11-2	NA	TRBD1	CASRITGGAGTEAFF	TGTGCCAGCAGGATAACAGGGGGCGCTGGCACTGAAGCTTTCTTT
TRBJ2-7	TRBV28	NA	TRBD1	CASSSSTGFPYEQYF	TGTGCCAGCAGTTCGTCGACAGGGTTTCCCTACGAGCAGTACTTC
TRBJ1-5	TRBV28	NA	TRBD1	CASSFVRGLGQPQHF	TGTGCCAGCAGTTTCGTCAGGGGGCTGGGTCAGCCCCAGCATTTT
TRBJ1-2	TRBV14	NA	NA	CASSGPRGDYGYTF	TGTGCCAGCAGCGGACCCAGGGGCGACTATGGCTACACCTTC
TRBJ1-2	TRBV5-4	NA	NA	CASSLWAGRDGYTF	TGTGCCAGCAGCTTGTGGGCTGGGCGCGATGGCTACACCTTC